The sequence of this TCR beta chain was determined in a study of T cell changes during pregnancy in multiple sclerosis. The CDR3 consists of 16 residues. Germline assignment: CDR1 SGHRS and CDR2 YFSETQ. The ends were cut back, 1 base at V and 3 bases at J, with 13 bases in the middle. Data came from immunoSEQ multiplex PCR; TCRdb stores just in-frame clones and leaves some out. The sample consists of about 42,000 clones, 70% to 90% of them appearing once. This clone was seen only once. V gene TRBV5-1 combines with J gene TRBJ2-2; the D is unclear. The receptor was isolated from a female donor with multiple sclerosis, enrolled in a pregnancy study. Sequences were derived from CD4+ T cells from peripheral blood mononuclear cells, sampled after pregnancy. Here the CDR3 reads CASSLSLQSHTGELFF. The CDR3 DNA reads as TGCGCCAGCAGCTTGTCCCTCCAGTCTCACACCGGGGAGCTGTTTTTT.